Sequencing of this T cell receptor (beta chain) was carried out in a study of blood T cells in healthy people across ages (dated by TCRdb to about 2015). In the study overall: In model experiments, template switching captured about one uniquely barcoded TCR beta cDNA molecule for every two T cells. The donors were divided into four age groups: young (average around 15 years), middle-aged (roughly 40), aged (62) and long-lived (roughly 82). The study measured age-related changes in TCR beta repertoire diversity using deep sequencing normalized with unique cDNA molecular identifiers. Using the same blood draw, the study looked at two additional independent replicas of 1 million unique cDNA reads for two donors, one aged 18 to 30 and the other aged 80 or older. Donors of different ages were randomly distributed across sequencing lanes to avoid experimental bias.

Results and caveats for the whole study, not just this receptor: Estimates of total diversity from one million sequenced T cells were regarded as lower bounds and underestimates. Since profiling was done on bulk unsorted PBMCs, naive and antigen-experienced compartments could not be conclusively compared. Because the CMV infection status of the donors was unknown, age-related changes in expanded clonotypes may potentially have been confounded. Compared with the aged group, the long-lived group had more naive CD4+ T cells, fewer expanded clones and increased TCR diversity, suggesting age selection. Observed TCR beta diversity correlated strongly with the percentage of naive T cells measured by flow cytometry. Observed TCR beta diversity per million T cells fell roughly linearly with age, and a significant reduction was already apparent by age around 40.

The donors were roughly 40 Caucasian individuals from Russia, aged 6 to 90 years, who were systemically healthy. Each donor gave ten milliliters of peripheral blood, collected into EDTA-treated Vacutainer tubes. Ficoll-Paque density-gradient centrifugation was used to isolate PBMCs, with at least 6.5 million per sample. Total RNA was extracted from PBMCs with Trizol reagent, with at least 6 micrograms obtained per sample. Naive CD45RAhigh/CD27high T cell percentages were measured by flow cytometry on a PBMC aliquot from every donor. The trim is 3 bases for V and 5 bases for J, with a gap of 11 bases between the germline ends. There are 15 amino acids in the CDR3, from cysteine to phenylalanine inclusive. Kept here is only the CDR3 DNA, which spans 45 bases and is read in frame from base 1. The germline V gene (reference sequence) yields SEHNR for CDR1 and FQNEAQ for CDR2. The library was obtained by 5' RACE. The sequencer listed for this sample is Illumina HiSeq 2500. The second PCR ran for roughly 6 to 11 cycles and used a J-beta primer mix along with a sample-barcoded 5' primer. A unique molecular identifier was introduced onto each TCR beta cDNA molecule by a template-switch 5' adaptor carrying 12 random nucleotides. At least 2.5 million CDR3-containing paired-end reads were obtained from each sample. First-strand cDNA was synthesized from all RNA with the Mint cDNA synthesis kit, primed by a TRBC-specific oligonucleotide. All cDNA was treated with uracil-DNA glycosylase and then went through a first 18-cycle PCR with the universal primers M1SS and BC2_uni_R. The source study handled its data this way. Each sample was normalized by randomly selecting 1 million high-quality reads, each carrying a distinct molecular identifier. Instead of being binned into consensus sequences, reads that shared molecular identifiers were thrown out. CDR3 identification, clonotype clustering and error correction used MiTCR with a Q25 quality threshold and the strictest error-elimination algorithm. Lower-bound total TCR beta diversity was estimated with a nonparametric unseen species model using Euler transformation. TCRdb took the public reads, trimmed them with fastp at Q25, ran MiXCR for clone calling and kept in-frame beta chains. Each entry merges the rows of one CDR3 protein and shows their most common DNA and genes. What appears here as the V and J calls and clone size reflects TCRdb's work, not the paper's. A total of hundreds of thousands of distinct CDR3 sequences appear in this sample, 40% to 45% of them only once. The ten largest clones represent around 30% of the sample.

As to this clonotype: This clone's antigen is unknown. The input lacks base qualities; no much larger clone sits a single base away.

Sequencing used blood. This TCR came from a man at least 80 years old in good health. This chain is built from TRBV7-9 and TRBJ1-6; a tentative D call is TRBD1 (5 bases match). The CDR3 protein: CASSFQGPDNSPLHF. The nucleotide sequence is TGTGCCAGCAGCTTTCAGGGACCGGATAATTCACCCCTCCACTTT. This CDR3, with the reference TRBV7-9 and TRBJ1-6 proteins standing in past its ends, gives the full variable domain DTGVSQNPRHKITKRGQNVTFRCDPISEHNRLYWYRQTLGQGPEFLTYFQNEAQLEKSRLLSDRFSAERPKGSFSTLEIQRTEQGDSAMYLCASSFQGPDNSPLHFGNGTRLTVT.